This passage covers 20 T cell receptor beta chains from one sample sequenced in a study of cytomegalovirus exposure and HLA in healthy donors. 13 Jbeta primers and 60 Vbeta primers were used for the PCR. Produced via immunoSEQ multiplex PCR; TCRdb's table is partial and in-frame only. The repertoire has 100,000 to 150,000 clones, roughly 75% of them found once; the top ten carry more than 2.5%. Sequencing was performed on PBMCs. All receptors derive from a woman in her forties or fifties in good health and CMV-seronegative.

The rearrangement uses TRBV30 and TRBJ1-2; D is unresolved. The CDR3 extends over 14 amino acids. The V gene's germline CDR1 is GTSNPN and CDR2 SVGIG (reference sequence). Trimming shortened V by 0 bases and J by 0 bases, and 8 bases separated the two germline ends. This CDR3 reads CAWSVAGTNYGYTF. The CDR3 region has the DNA TGTGCCTGGAGTGTAGCCGGGACTAACTATGGCTACACCTTC.

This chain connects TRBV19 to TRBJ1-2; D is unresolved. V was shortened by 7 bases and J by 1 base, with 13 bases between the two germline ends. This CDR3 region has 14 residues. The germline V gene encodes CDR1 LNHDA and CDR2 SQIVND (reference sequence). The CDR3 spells CASTVVGGNYGYTF. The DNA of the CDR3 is TGTGCCAGTACCGTCGTAGGAGGTAACTATGGCTACACCTTC.

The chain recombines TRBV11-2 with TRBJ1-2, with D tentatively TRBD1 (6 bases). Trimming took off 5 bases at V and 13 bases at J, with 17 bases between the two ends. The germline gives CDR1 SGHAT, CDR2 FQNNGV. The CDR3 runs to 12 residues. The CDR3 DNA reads TGTGCCAGCAGCGAGGGACAAGACCACCCCACCTTC. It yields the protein CASSEGQDHPTF.

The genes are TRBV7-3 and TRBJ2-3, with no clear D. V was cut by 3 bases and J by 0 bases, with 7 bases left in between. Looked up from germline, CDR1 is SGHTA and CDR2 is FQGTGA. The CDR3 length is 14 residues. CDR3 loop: CASSFAPSTDTQYF. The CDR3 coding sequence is TGTGCCAGCAGCTTCGCGCCTAGCACAGATACGCAGTATTTT.

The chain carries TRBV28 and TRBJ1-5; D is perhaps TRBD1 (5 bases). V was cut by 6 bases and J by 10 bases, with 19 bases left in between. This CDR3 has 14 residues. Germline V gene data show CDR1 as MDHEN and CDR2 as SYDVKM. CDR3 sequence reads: CASSQPGAVEPQHF. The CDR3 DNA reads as TGTGCCAGCAGCCAACCTGGGGCTGTGGAACCCCAGCATTTT.

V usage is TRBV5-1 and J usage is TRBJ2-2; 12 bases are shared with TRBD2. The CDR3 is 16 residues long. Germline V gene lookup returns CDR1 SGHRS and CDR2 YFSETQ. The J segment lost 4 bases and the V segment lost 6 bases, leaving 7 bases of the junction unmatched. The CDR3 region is CASNFATSGSTGELFF. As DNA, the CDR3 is TGCGCCAGCAATTTCGCGACTAGCGGGAGCACCGGGGAGCTGTTTTTT.

The CDR3 DNA sequence: TGTGCCAGCAGCGGACGGACAGGGGGTGGCTACACCTTC. It codes for CASSGRTGGGYTF. V gene TRBV9 combines with J gene TRBJ1-2; TRBD1 matches 10 bases. Germline V CDR1 and CDR2: SGDLS, YYNGEE. The CDR3 totals 13 residues. The ends lost 3 bases at V and 7 bases at J; junction bases unmatched: 3. Drawing the rest from reference TRBV9 and TRBJ1-2, the complete variable domain is DSGVTQTPKHLITATGQRVTLRCSPRSGDLSVYWYQQSLDQGLQFLIQYYNGEERAKGNILERFSAQQFPDLHSELNLSSLELGDSALYFCASSGRTGGGYTFGSGTRLTVV.

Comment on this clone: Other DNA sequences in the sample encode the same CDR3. CDR3 coding DNA: TGTGCCAGCAGCTTAATTCTAGCGGGAGTCAATGAGCAGTTCTTC. It yields the protein CASSLILAGVNEQFF. The gene calls are TRBV7-3 and TRBJ2-1; 10 bases agree with TRBD2. Germline-derived CDR1 and CDR2 are SGHTA and FQGTGA. V lost 1 base, J lost 6 bases, and 3 bases stayed unmatched. The CDR3 loop spans 15 amino acids.

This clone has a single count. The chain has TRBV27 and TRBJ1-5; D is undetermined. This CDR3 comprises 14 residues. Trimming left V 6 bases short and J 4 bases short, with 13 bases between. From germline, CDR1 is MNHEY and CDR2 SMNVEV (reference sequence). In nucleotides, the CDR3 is TGTGCCAGCAGGAGGATGGGAGAAAATCAGCCCCAGCATTTT. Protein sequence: CASRRMGENQPQHF.

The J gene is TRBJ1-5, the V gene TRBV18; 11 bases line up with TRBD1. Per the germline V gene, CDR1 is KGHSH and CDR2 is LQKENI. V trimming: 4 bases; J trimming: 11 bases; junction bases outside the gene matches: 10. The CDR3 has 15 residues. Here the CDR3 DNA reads TGTGCCAGCTCACTCGGGACAGGGGGAGTAGCGGCCCAGCATTTT. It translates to CASSLGTGGVAAQHF. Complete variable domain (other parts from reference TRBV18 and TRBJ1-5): NAGVMQNPRHLVRRRGQEARLRCSPMKGHSHVYWYRQLPEEGLKFMVYLQKENIIDESGMPKERFSAEFPKEGPSILRIQQVVRGDSAAYFCASSLGTGGVAAQHFGDGTRLSIL.

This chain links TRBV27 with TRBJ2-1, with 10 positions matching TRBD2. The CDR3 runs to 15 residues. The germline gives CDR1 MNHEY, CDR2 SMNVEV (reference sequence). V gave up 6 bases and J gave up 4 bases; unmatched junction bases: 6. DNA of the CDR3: TGTGCCAGCAGCCCACTAGCGGGACAATACAATGAGCAGTTCTTC. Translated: CASSPLAGQYNEQFF.

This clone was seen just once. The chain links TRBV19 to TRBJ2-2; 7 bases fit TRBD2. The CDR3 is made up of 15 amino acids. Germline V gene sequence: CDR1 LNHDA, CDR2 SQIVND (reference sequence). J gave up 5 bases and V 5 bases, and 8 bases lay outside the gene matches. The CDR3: CASSWERGGTGELFF. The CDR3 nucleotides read TGTGCCAGTAGTTGGGAGCGGGGTGGGACCGGGGAGCTGTTTTTT.

CDR3 sequence (DNA): TGCAGCGTTGAGGAGGACAGACGATATACCTTC. It codes for CSVEEDRRYTF. The V gene is TRBV29-1, the J gene TRBJ1-2, with D maybe TRBD1 (6 bases). The CDR3 is 11 residues long. V lost 3 bases, J lost 14 bases, and 16 bases lay in between. Germline V gene data show CDR1 as SQVTM and CDR2 as ANQGSEA.

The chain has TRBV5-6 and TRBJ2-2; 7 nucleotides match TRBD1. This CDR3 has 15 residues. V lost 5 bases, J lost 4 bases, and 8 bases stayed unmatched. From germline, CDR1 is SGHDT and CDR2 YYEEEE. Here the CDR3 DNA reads TGTGCCAGCAGACAACAGGGGACCCTCACCGGGGAGCTGTTTTTT. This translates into CASRQQGTLTGELFF.

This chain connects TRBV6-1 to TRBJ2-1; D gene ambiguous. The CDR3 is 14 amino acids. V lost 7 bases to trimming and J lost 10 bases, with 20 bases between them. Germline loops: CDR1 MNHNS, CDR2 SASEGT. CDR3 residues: CASIDWVIFREQFF. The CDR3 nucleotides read TGTGCCAGCATAGACTGGGTCATTTTTCGGGAGCAGTTCTTC.

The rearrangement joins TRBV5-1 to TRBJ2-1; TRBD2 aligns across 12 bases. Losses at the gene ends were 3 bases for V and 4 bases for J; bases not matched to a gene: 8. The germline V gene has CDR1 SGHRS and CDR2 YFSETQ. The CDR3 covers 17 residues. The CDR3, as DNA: TGCGCCAGCAGCTCCCTCGGACTAGCGGGAAATTACAATGAGCAGTTCTTC. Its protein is CASSSLGLAGNYNEQFF.

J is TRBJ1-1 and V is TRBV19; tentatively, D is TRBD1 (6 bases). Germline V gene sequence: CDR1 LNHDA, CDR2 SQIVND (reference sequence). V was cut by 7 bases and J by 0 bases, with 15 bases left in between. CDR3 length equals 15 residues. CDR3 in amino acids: CASTLTTGLNTEAFF. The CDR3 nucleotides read TGTGCCAGTACCTTAACGACAGGACTGAACACTGAAGCTTTCTTT.

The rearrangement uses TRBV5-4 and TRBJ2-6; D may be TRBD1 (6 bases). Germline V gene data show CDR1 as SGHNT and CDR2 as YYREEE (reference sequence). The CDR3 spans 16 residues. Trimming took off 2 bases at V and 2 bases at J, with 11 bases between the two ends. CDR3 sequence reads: CASSFGPGAGANVLTF. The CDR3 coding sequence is TGTGCCAGCAGCTTTGGTCCAGGGGCTGGGGCCAACGTCCTGACTTTC.

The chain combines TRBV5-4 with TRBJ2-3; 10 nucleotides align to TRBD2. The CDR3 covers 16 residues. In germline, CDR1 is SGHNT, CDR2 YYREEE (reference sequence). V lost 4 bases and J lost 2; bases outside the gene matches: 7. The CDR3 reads CASSPTSGTYTDTQYF. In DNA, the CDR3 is TGTGCCAGCAGCCCTACTAGCGGGACGTACACAGATACGCAGTATTTT.

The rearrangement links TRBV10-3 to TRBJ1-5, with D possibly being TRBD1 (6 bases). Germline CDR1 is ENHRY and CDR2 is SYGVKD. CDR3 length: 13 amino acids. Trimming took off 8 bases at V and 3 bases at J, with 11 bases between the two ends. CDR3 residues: CAIRAGDNQPQHF. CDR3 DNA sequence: TGTGCCATCCGGGCAGGGGACAATCAGCCCCAGCATTTT.